This T cell receptor (beta chain) was retrieved from a study of T cell repertoires in cytomegalovirus infection. The length of the CDR3 is 14 residues. Germline V CDR1 and CDR2: MDHEN, SYDVKM. Germline trimming cut 6 bases from V and 3 bases from J; bases unmatched to any gene: 5. Findings of the study overall: The ex vivo response was dominated by HLA-C-restricted CMV-specific TCR beta clonotypes. The study identified carriers of CMV plus the relevant HLA from cumulative public TCR beta family frequency.

This clonotype was recorded at least ten times. What it recognizes is unknown. TCRdb reanalysed the reads using MiXCR and keeps one entry per CDR3 protein. The data show 100,000 to 150,000 distinct CDR3 sequences, around 32% seen once. The rearrangement uses TRBV28 and TRBJ2-1; TRBD1 matches at 7 bases. Here the sequenced sample was CD8+ T cells from cultured PBMCs, taken from culture after CMV antigen stimulation. This clonotype originated in a human donor in good health (CMV status not recorded). Some clones in this sample may be carry-over from other donors' samples. CDR3 bases: TGTGCCAGCAGCCCCGGGACAGACTACAATGAGCAGTTCTTC. This gives the protein CASSPGTDYNEQFF.